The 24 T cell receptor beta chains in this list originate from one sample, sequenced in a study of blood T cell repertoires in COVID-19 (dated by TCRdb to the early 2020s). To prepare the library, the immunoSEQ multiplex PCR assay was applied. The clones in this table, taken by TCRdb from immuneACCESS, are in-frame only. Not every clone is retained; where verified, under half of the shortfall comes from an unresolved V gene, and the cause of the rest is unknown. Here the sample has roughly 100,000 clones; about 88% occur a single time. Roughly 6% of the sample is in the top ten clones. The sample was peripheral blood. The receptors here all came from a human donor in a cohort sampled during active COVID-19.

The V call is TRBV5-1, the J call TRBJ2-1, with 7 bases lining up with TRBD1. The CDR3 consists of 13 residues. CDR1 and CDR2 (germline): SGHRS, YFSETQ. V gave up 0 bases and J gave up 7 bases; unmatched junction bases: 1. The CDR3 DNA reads TGCGCCAGCAGCTTGGAGGGGGCGAATGAGCAGTTCTTC. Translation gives CASSLEGANEQFF.

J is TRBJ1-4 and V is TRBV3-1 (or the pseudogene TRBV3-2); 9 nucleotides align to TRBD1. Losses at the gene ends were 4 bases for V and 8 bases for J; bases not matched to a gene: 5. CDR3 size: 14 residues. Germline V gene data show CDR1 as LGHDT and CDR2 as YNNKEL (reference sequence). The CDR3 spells CASSPDRGPEKLFF. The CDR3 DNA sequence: TGTGCCAGCAGCCCGGACAGGGGACCCGAAAAACTGTTTTTT.

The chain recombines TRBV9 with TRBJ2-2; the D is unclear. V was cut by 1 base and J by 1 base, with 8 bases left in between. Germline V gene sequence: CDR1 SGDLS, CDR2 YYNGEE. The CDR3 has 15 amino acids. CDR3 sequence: CASSVRSQNTGELFF. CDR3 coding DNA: TGTGCCAGCAGCGTAAGGAGCCAGAACACCGGGGAGCTGTTTTTT.

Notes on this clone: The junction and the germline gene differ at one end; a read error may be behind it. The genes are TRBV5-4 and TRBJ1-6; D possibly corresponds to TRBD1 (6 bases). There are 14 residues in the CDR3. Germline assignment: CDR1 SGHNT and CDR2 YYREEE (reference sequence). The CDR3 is CASRLDRSVSPLHF. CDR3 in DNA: TGTGCCAGCAGGTTGGACAGAAGTGTTTCACCCCTCCACTTT.

CDR3 amino acids: CASSVSSDSTYEQYF. CDR3 DNA: TGTGCCAGCAGCGTAAGTTCGGACAGTACCTACGAGCAGTACTTC. This rearrangement joins TRBV9 to TRBJ2-7, with D perhaps matching TRBD1 (6 bases). The CDR3 loop spans 15 amino acids. The V end lost 1 base, the J end lost 2 bases, and 13 bases lay between the germline ends. CDR1 and CDR2 from the germline V gene are SGDLS and YYNGEE.

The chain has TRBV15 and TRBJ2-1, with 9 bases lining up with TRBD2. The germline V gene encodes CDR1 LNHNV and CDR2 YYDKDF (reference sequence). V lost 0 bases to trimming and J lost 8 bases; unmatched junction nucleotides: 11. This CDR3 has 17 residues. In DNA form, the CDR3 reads TGTGCCACCAGCAGAGATTCAATTCCGGGACTAGCCCATGAGCAGTTCTTC. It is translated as CATSRDSIPGLAHEQFF.

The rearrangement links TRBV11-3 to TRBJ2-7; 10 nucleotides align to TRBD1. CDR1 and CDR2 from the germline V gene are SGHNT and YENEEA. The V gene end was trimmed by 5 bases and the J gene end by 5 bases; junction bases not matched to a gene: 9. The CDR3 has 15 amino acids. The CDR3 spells CASSPGGDRGHEQYF. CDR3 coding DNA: TGTGCCAGCAGCCCAGGGGGGGACAGGGGTCACGAGCAGTACTTC.

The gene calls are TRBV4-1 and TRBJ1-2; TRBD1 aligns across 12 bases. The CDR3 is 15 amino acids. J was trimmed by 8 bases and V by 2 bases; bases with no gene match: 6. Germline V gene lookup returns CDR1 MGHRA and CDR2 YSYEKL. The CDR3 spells CASSQSGTGGLGYTF. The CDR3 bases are TGCGCCAGCAGCCAAAGCGGGACAGGGGGCTTGGGCTACACCTTC.

CDR3 DNA sequence: TGTGCCAGCAGTCGAGGCCGGGACAGGGGATACACAGATACGCAGTATTTT. This translates into CASSRGRDRGYTDTQYF. V gene TRBV28 combines with J gene TRBJ2-3, with 10 nucleotides matching TRBD1. This CDR3 has 17 residues. The J segment lost 2 bases and the V segment lost 5 bases, leaving 10 bases of the junction unmatched. CDR1 MDHEN and CDR2 SYDVKM come from the germline V gene.

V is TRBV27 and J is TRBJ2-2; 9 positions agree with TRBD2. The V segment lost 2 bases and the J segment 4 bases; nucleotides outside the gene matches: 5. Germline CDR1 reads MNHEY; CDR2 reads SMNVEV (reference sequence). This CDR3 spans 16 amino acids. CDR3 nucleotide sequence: TGTGCCAGCAGTTTAGCGGGAGGGCCCGGCACCGGGGAGCTGTTTTTT. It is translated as CASSLAGGPGTGELFF.

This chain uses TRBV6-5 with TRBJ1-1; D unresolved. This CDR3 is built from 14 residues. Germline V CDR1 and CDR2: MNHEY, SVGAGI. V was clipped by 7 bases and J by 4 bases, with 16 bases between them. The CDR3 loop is CASTKRGRSTEAFF. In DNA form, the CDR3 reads TGTGCCAGCACTAAAAGAGGAAGGAGCACTGAAGCTTTCTTT.

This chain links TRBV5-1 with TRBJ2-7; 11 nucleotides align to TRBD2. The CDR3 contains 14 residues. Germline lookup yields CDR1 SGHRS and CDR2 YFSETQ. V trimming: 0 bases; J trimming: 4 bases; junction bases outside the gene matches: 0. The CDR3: CASSLGTSGYEQYF. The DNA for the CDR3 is TGCGCCAGCAGCTTGGGGACTAGCGGGTACGAGCAGTACTTC.

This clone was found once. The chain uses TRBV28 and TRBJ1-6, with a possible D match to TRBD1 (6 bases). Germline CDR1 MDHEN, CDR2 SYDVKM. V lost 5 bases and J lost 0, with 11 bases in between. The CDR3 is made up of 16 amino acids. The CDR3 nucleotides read TGTGCCAGCAGTCAAACAGGGAGCTCCTATAATTCACCCCTCCACTTT. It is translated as CASSQTGSSYNSPLHF.

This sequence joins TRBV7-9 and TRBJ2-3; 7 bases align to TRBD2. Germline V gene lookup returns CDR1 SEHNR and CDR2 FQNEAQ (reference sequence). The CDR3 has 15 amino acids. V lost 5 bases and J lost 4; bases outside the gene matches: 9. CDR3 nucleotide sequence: TGTGCCAGCAGCCCGGGAGGTATCGGATCAGATACGCAGTATTTT. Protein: CASSPGGIGSDTQYF.

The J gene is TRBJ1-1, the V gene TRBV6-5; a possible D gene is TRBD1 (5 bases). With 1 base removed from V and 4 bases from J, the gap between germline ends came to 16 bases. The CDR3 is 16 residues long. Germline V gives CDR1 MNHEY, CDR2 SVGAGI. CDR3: CASSYYLGAGSTEAFF. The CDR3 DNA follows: TGTGCCAGCAGTTACTACCTTGGGGCGGGGAGCACTGAAGCTTTCTTT.

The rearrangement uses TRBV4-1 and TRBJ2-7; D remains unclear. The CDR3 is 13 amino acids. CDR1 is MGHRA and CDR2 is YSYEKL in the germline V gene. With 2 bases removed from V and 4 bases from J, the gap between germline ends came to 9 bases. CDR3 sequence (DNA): TGCGCCAGCAGCCAAAAAGAGAATTACGAGCAGTACTTC. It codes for CASSQKENYEQYF.

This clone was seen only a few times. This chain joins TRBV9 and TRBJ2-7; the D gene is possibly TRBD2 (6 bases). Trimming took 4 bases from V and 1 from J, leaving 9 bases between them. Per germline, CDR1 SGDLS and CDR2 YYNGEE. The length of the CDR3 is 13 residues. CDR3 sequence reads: CASSPAGSYEQYF. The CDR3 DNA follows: TGTGCCAGCAGCCCCGCGGGGTCCTACGAGCAGTACTTC.

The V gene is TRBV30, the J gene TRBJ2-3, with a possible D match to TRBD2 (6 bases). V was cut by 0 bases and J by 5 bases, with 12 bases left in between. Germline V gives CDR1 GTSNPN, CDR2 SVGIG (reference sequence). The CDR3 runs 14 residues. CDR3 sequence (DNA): TGTGCCTGGAGTGTATTGTGGGGAGGAGATACGCAGTATTTT. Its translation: CAWSVLWGGDTQYF.

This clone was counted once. CDR3 amino acids: CATSDLQTAGQGHNEQFF. Written as DNA, the CDR3 is TGTGCCACCAGTGATTTGCAAACCGCGGGACAGGGGCACAATGAGCAGTTCTTC. This chain links TRBV24-1 with TRBJ2-1, with 10 bases fitting TRBD1. V was pared by 0 bases and J by 5 bases, with 9 bases of the junction left unmatched. There are 18 residues in the CDR3. CDR1 and CDR2 (germline): KGHDR, SFDVKD.

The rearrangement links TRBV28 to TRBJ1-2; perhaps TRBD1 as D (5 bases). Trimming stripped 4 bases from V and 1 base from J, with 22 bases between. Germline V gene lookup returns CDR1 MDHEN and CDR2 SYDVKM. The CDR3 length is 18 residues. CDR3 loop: CASSSKSAAFGGNYGYTF. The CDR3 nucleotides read TGTGCCAGCAGTTCAAAATCGGCAGCTTTCGGGGGTAACTATGGCTACACCTTC.

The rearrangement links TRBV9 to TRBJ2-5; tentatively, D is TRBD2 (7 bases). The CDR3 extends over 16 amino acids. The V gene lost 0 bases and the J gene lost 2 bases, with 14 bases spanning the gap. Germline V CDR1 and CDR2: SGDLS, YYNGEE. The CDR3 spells CASSVAVGGAQETQYF. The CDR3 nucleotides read TGTGCCAGCAGCGTAGCGGTTGGGGGGGCACAAGAGACCCAGTACTTC. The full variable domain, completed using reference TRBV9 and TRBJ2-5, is DSGVTQTPKHLITATGQRVTLRCSPRSGDLSVYWYQQSLDQGLQFLIQYYNGEERAKGNILERFSAQQFPDLHSELNLSSLELGDSALYFCASSVAVGGAQETQYFGPGTRLLVL.

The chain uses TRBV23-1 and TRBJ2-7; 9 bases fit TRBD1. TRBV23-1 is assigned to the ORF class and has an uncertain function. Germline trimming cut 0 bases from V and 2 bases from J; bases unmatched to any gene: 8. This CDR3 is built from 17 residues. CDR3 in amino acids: CASSQSLTGTGTYEQYF. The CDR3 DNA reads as TGCGCCAGCAGTCAATCGCTAACCGGGACAGGGACCTACGAGCAGTACTTC.

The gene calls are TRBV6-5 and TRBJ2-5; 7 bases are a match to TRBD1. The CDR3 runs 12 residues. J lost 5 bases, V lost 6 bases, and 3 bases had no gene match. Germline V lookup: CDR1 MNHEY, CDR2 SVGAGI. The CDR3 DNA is TGTGCCAGCAGCCAGACAGGGGAGACCCAGTACTTC. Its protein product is CASSQTGETQYF.

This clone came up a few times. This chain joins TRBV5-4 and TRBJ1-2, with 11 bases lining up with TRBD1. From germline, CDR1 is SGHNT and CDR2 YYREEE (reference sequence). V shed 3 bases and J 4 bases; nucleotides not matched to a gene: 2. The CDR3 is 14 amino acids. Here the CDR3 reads CASSWGQGVYGYTF. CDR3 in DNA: TGTGCCAGCAGCTGGGGACAGGGGGTCTATGGCTACACCTTC. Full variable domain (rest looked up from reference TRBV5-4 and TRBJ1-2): ETGVTQSPTHLIKTRGQQVTLRCSSQSGHNTVSWYQQALGQGPQFIFQYYREEENGRGNFPPRFSGLQFPNYSSELNVNALELDDSALYLCASSWGQGVYGYTFGSGTRLTVV.